This TCR beta chain was observed in a study of shared clonotypes between healthy human individuals. The CDR3 length is 15 residues. Germline V gives CDR1 LNHDA, CDR2 SQIVND (reference sequence). V lost 4 bases and J lost 3; bases outside the gene matches: 7. For each subset, genomic DNA was distributed in equal portions over several immunoSEQ plates. Sequencing used immunoSEQ multiplex PCR; TCRdb keeps in-frame clones, though not all of them. The table includes more than 2,000,000 clones, around nine tenths detected once. The source is a man between 18 and 29 years old in good health. The sample was naive CD4+ T cells sorted from blood. Subset indicated: CD45RA+ positively selected. This chain connects TRBV19 to TRBJ1-2; TRBD1 matches 8 bases. CDR3 sequence reads: CASSTTGGTYYGYTF. The CDR3, as DNA: TGTGCCAGTAGTACAACAGGGGGGACCTACTATGGCTACACCTTC.